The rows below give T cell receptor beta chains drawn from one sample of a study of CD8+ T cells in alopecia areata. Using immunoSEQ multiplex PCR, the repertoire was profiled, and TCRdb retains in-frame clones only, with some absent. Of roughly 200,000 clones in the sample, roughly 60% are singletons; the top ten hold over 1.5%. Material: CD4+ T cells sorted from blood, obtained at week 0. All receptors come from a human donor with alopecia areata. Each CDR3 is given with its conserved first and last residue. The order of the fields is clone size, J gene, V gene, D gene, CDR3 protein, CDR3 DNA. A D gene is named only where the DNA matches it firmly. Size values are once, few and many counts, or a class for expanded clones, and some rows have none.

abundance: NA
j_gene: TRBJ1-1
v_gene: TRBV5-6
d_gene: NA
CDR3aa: CASSRGRNEAFF
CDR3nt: TGTGCCAGCAGCAGGGGACGGAATGAAGCTTTCTTT

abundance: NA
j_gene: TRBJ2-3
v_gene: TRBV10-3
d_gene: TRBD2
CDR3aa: CAISPGLAGGQLTDTQYF
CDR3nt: TGTGCCATCAGCCCGGGACTAGCGGGGGGCCAACTCACAGATACGCAGTATTTT

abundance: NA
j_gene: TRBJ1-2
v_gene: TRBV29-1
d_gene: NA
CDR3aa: CSAKVTGNYGYTF
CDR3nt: TGCAGCGCCAAAGTAACAGGGAACTATGGCTACACCTTC

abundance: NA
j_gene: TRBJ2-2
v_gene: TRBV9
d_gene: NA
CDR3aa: CASSPRGINTGELFF
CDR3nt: TGTGCCAGCAGCCCGAGGGGAATTAACACCGGGGAGCTGTTTTTT

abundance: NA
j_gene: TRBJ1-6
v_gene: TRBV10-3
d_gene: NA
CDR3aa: CAISGTDNSPLHF
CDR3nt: TGTGCCATCAGTGGGACAGATAATTCACCCCTCCACTTT

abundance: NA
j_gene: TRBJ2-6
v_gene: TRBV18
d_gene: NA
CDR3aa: CASSPNSGTYSSGANVLTF
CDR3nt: TGTGCCAGCTCCCCTAACTCCGGGACTTACAGCTCTGGGGCCAACGTCCTGACTTTC

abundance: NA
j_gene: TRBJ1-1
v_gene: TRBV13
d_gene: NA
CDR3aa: CASSLLPGTNTEAFF
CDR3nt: TGTGCCAGCAGCTTGCTTCCCGGGACGAACACTGAAGCTTTCTTT

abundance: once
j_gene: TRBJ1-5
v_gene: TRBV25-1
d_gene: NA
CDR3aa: CASSGGGQGNQPQHF
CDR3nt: TGTGCCAGCAGTGGAGGGGGGCAGGGGAATCAGCCCCAGCATTTT

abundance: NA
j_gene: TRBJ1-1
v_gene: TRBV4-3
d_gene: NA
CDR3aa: CASSQEENTEAFF
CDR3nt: TGCGCCAGCAGCCAAGAAGAGAACACTGAAGCTTTCTTT

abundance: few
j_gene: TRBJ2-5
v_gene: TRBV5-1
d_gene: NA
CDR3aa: CASSLKETQYF
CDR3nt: TGCGCCAGCAGCCTAAAAGAGACCCAGTACTTC

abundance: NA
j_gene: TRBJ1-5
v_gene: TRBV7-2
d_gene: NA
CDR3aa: CASSYGDGYSNQPQHF
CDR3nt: TGTGCCAGCAGCTACGGGGACGGGTATAGCAATCAGCCCCAGCATTTT

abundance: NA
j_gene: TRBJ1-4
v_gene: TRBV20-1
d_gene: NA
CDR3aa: CSAKLEKLFF
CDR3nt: TGCAGTGCTAAATTAGAAAAACTGTTTTTT

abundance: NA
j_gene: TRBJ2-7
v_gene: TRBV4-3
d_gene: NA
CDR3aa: CASSQEGPLSSGYYEQYF
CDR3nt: TGCGCCAGCAGCCAAGAAGGGCCGCTGAGTAGCGGTTACTACGAGCAGTACTTC

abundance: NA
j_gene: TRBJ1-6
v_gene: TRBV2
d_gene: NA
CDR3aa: CASSEFDNGASPLHF
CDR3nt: TGTGCCAGCAGTGAATTTGACAACGGAGCTTCACCCCTCCACTTT

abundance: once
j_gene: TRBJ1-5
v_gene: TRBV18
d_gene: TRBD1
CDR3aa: CASSPMGQGAQPQHF
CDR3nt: TGTGCCAGCTCACCAATGGGACAGGGAGCTCAGCCCCAGCATTTT

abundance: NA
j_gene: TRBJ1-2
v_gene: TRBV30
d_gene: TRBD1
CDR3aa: CAWTRDRGPLWYDYTF
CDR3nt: TGTGCCTGGACCCGGGACAGGGGCCCCCTTTGGTATGACTACACCTTC

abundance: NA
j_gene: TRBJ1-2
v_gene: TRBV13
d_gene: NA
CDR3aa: CASSLRPGQEEGYTF
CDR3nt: TGTGCCAGCAGCCTGCGCCCAGGGCAGGAAGAAGGCTACACCTTC

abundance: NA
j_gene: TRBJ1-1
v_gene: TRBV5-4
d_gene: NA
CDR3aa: CASSPAGGNTEAFF
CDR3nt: TGTGCCAGCAGCCCAGCGGGAGGGAACACTGAAGCTTTCTTT

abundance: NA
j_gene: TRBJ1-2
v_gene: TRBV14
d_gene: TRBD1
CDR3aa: CASSRDRTAGYTF
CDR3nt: TGTGCCAGCAGCCGGGACAGAACTGCGGGCTACACCTTC

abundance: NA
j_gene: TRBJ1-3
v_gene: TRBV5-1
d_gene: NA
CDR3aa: CASRGGNTIYF
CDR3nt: TGCGCCAGTAGGGGAGGAAACACCATATATTTT

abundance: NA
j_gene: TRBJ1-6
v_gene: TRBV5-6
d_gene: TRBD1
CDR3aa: CASSSDRVASPLHF
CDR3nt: TGTGCCAGCAGCTCCGACAGGGTAGCTTCACCCCTCCACTTT

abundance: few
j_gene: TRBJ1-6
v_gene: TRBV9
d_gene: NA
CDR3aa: CASSVEDISYNSPLHF
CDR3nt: TGTGCCAGCAGCGTAGAGGACATCTCCTATAATTCACCCCTCCACTTT

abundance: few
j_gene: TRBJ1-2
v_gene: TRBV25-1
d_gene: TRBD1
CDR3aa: CASSESYNDRGGYTF
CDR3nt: TGTGCCAGCAGTGAATCTTATAACGACAGGGGCGGCTACACCTTC

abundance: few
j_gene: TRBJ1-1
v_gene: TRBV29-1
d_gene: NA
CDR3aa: CSVDSANTEAFF
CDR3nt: TGCAGCGTTGACAGCGCGAACACTGAAGCTTTCTTT

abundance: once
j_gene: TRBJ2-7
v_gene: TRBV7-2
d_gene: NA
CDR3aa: CASSSTSSYEQYF
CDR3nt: TGTGCCAGCAGCTCCACAAGCTCCTACGAGCAGTACTTC

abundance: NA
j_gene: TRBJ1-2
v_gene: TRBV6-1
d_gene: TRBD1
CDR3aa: CASSSRGQGYGYTF
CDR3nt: TGTGCCAGCAGTTCGCGAGGACAGGGCTATGGCTACACCTTC

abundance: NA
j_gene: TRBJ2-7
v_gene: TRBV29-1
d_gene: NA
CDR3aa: CSVDDGPYEQYF
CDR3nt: TGCAGCGTTGACGACGGACCCTACGAGCAGTACTTC

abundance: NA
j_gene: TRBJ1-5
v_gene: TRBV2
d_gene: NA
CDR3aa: CASRGRGVQPQHF
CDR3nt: TGTGCCAGCAGGGGCAGGGGAGTTCAGCCCCAGCATTTT

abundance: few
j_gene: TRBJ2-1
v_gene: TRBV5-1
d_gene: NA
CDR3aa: CASSLALPRDEQFF
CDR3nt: TGCGCCAGCAGCTTGGCGCTCCCTCGGGATGAGCAGTTCTTC

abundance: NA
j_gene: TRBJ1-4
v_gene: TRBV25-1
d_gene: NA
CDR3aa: CASSEVGTANEKLFF
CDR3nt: TGTGCCAGCAGTGAAGTGGGGACCGCTAATGAAAAACTGTTTTTT

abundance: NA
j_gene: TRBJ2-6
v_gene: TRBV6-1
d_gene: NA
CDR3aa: CASSELVWGTGANVLTF
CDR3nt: TGTGCCAGCAGTGAATTGGTCTGGGGGACCGGGGCCAACGTCCTGACTTTC

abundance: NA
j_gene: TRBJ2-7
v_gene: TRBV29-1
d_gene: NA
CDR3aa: CSVARTTGDEQYF
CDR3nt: TGCAGCGTTGCTCGGACTACCGGGGACGAGCAGTACTTC

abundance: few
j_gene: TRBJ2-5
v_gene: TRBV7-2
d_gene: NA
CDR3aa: CASSLQVSQETQYF
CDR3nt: TGTGCCAGCAGCTTACAGGTGTCCCAAGAGACCCAGTACTTC

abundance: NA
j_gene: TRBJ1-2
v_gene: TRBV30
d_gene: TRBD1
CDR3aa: CAWSTGGGYTF
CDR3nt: TGTGCCTGGAGTACAGGGGGTGGCTACACCTTC

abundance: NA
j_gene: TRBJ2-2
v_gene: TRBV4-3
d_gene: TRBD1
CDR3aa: CASSQLGTGYTGELFF
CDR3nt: TGCGCCAGCAGCCAACTCGGGACAGGGTACACCGGGGAGCTGTTTTTT

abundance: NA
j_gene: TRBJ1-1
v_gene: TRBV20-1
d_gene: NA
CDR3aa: CSANRVAEAFF
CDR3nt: TGCAGTGCGAACAGGGTGGCTGAAGCTTTCTTT

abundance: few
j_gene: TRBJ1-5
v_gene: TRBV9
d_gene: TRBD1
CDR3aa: CASSVGTGNQPQHF
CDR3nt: TGTGCCAGCAGCGTAGGGACAGGGAATCAGCCCCAGCATTTT

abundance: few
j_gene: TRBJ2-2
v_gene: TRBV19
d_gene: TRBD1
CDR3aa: CATTLRGRGTGELFF
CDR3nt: TGTGCCACAACCCTCAGGGGGCGCGGCACCGGGGAGCTGTTTTTT

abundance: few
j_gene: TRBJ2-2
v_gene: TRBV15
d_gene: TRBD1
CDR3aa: CATSREGQGTGELFF
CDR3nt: TGTGCCACCAGCAGAGAGGGACAGGGGACCGGGGAGCTGTTTTTT

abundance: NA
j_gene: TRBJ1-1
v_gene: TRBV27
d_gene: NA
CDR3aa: CASSFRENTEAFF
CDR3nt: TGTGCCAGCAGTTTTCGAGAGAACACTGAAGCTTTCTTT